This TCR beta chain was captured by sequencing in a study of human T cells and chemical hapten exposure. The time point here: patch test 2, 6 weeks after DPC sensitization. Treatment given: therapeutic diphenylcyclopropenone sensitization with weekly scalp DPC. A single record per CDR3 protein comes from TCRdb applying MiXCR to the RACE reads. This table holds about 40,000 distinct CDR3 sequences, approximately 3.4% found once. In its sample, this clonotype was seen many times. The CDR3 extends over 10 amino acids. Germline values: CDR1 MNHNY, CDR2 SVGAGI (reference sequence). V was cut by 6 bases and J by 8 bases, with 5 bases left in between.

The input for sequencing was whole blood, taken in connection with sensitization to the hapten diphenylcyclopropenone (DPC). The TCR originated in a man aged 40-50 years with alopecia areata. Some clones in this sample may be carry-over from other donors' samples. The gene calls are TRBV6-6 and TRBJ1-3; no definite D call. The CDR3 loop is CASSRDTIYF. CDR3 DNA: TGTGCCAGCAGCAGAGACACCATATATTTT.